Here is one T cell receptor beta chain with its context. The antigen remains undetermined. TCRdb itself ran the reads through MiXCR, one entry per CDR3 protein. Altogether roughly 990,000 distinct CDR3 sequences are present, approximately 31% being singletons, with the ten largest covering roughly an eighth. This entry belongs to a study of T cell repertoires in cytomegalovirus infection. About the research overall: Newly reported HLA-C-restricted and thoroughly characterized HLA-B-restricted CMV epitopes were employed. Matching HLA type and CMV infection were both indicated by public TCR beta signatures.

The study's findings and limits: Totalled public TCR beta family frequency picked out people who carried CMV plus the relevant HLA.

V gave up 2 bases and J gave up 3 bases; unmatched junction bases: 11. The CDR3 loop spans 17 amino acids. CDR1 SEHNR and CDR2 FQNEAQ come from the germline V gene (reference sequence). The material sequenced was cultured CD8+ T cells from PBMCs, taken from culture after CMV antigen stimulation. This clonotype was sampled from a human donor in good health (CMV status not recorded). Some clones in this sample may be carry-over from other donors' samples. This chain connects TRBV7-9 to TRBJ2-3; 7 bases line up with TRBD1. The CDR3 DNA reads TGTGCCAGCAGCTTACCAGCCGGACAGGAGCTTACAGATACGCAGTATTTT. Its protein is CASSLPAGQELTDTQYF.